The rows below give T cell receptor beta chains drawn from one sample of a study of blood T cell repertoires in COVID-19. This table comes from immunoSEQ multiplex PCR, and its TCRdb copy is limited to in-frame clones, with some not included. The data show around 280,000 clones, around 90% seen once. Sequenced sample: PBMCs or T cells enriched from blood (not recorded which). These receptor sequences come from a woman aged 40 to 55 who had recovered from COVID-19. Both conserved end residues are part of each CDR3. Fields, in order: CDR3 protein, CDR3 DNA, clone size, D gene, V gene, J gene. A D gene is named only where the DNA matches it firmly. The size of a clone is reported for some rows only, either as once, few or many, or as a class for expanded clones.

cdr3_aa: CASSLLNQPQHF
cdr3_nt: TGTGCCAGCAGTTTACTCAATCAGCCCCAGCATTTT
clone_size: .
d_call: .
v_call: TRBV28
j_call: TRBJ1-5

cdr3_aa: CASSSGLVEQFF
cdr3_nt: TGTGCCAGCAGTTCCGGACTAGTTGAGCAGTTCTTC
clone_size: few
d_call: TRBD2
v_call: TRBV27
j_call: TRBJ2-1

cdr3_aa: CASSSGQGDEKKLFF
cdr3_nt: TGCGCCAGCAGCTCAGGACAGGGGGATGAGAAAAAACTGTTTTTT
clone_size: .
d_call: TRBD1
v_call: TRBV5-1
j_call: TRBJ1-4

cdr3_aa: CASSPDRGRETQYF
cdr3_nt: TGTGCCAGCAGCCCCGACAGGGGGCGAGAGACCCAGTACTTC
clone_size: many
d_call: TRBD1
v_call: TRBV7-9
j_call: TRBJ2-5

cdr3_aa: CASRPLEDTQYF
cdr3_nt: TGTGCCAGCAGACCCCTAGAAGATACGCAGTATTTT
clone_size: .
d_call: .
v_call: TRBV12-3/TRBV12-4
j_call: TRBJ2-3

cdr3_aa: CASSVGGSGDQPQHF
cdr3_nt: TGTGCCAGCAGCGTAGGAGGCTCTGGTGATCAGCCCCAGCATTTT
clone_size: .
d_call: .
v_call: TRBV9
j_call: TRBJ1-5

cdr3_aa: CATSRDRAGAGEPQHF
cdr3_nt: TGTGCCACCAGCAGAGATCGCGCCGGGGCAGGGGAGCCCCAGCATTTT
clone_size: .
d_call: .
v_call: TRBV15
j_call: TRBJ1-5

cdr3_aa: CATSRGGSSGSYNEQFF
cdr3_nt: TGTGCCACCAGCAGAGGAGGGTCAAGCGGTTCCTACAATGAGCAGTTCTTC
clone_size: .
d_call: .
v_call: TRBV15
j_call: TRBJ2-1

cdr3_aa: CASSGHLGASGHNEQFF
cdr3_nt: TGTGCCAGCAGCGGACACCTCGGGGCTAGCGGTCACAATGAGCAGTTCTTC
clone_size: .
d_call: TRBD2
v_call: TRBV27
j_call: TRBJ2-1

cdr3_aa: CASSPTGTVNYGYTF
cdr3_nt: TGTGCCAGCTCACCAACAGGGACAGTTAACTATGGCTACACCTTC
clone_size: .
d_call: TRBD1
v_call: TRBV18
j_call: TRBJ1-2

cdr3_aa: CASTPDRGLNQPQHF
cdr3_nt: TGTGCCAGTACCCCGGACAGGGGCCTCAATCAGCCCCAGCATTTT
clone_size: .
d_call: TRBD1
v_call: TRBV19
j_call: TRBJ1-5

cdr3_aa: CASSPDGLAGGPVDREQYF
cdr3_nt: TGTGCCAGCAGCCCAGATGGACTAGCGGGAGGTCCGGTGGATCGGGAGCAGTACTTC
clone_size: .
d_call: TRBD2
v_call: TRBV3-1/TRBV3-2
j_call: TRBJ2-7

cdr3_aa: CASSLGQGPSSGNTIYF
cdr3_nt: TGTGCCAGCAGCTTAGGCCAGGGGCCCTCCTCTGGAAACACCATATATTTT
clone_size: .
d_call: .
v_call: TRBV7-2
j_call: TRBJ1-3

cdr3_aa: CASSLTGVATEAFF
cdr3_nt: TGTGCCAGCAGCTTGACAGGGGTGGCCACTGAAGCTTTCTTT
clone_size: .
d_call: TRBD1
v_call: TRBV5-6
j_call: TRBJ1-1

cdr3_aa: CASSQEFTGGRTDTQYF
cdr3_nt: TGCGCCAGCAGCCAAGAGTTTACAGGGGGTCGGACAGATACGCAGTATTTT
clone_size: .
d_call: TRBD1
v_call: TRBV4-3
j_call: TRBJ2-3

cdr3_aa: CASSFSAYGQRQPQHF
cdr3_nt: TGTGCCAGCAGTTTCTCGGCGTATGGGCAGAGACAGCCCCAGCATTTT
clone_size: .
d_call: .
v_call: TRBV28
j_call: TRBJ1-5

cdr3_aa: CASGTPGFNEQFF
cdr3_nt: TGCGCCAGCGGCACCCCCGGGTTCAATGAGCAGTTCTTC
clone_size: .
d_call: .
v_call: TRBV5-1
j_call: TRBJ2-1

cdr3_aa: CASSRGTGLYGYTF
cdr3_nt: TGTGCCAGTAGTAGAGGAACAGGGCTCTATGGCTACACCTTC
clone_size: .
d_call: .
v_call: TRBV19
j_call: TRBJ1-2

cdr3_aa: CASSHPGGREQETQYF
cdr3_nt: TGTGCCAGCAGCCATCCAGGGGGCAGGGAACAAGAGACCCAGTACTTC
clone_size: .
d_call: TRBD1
v_call: TRBV14
j_call: TRBJ2-5

cdr3_aa: CASTKGGGTSGLQETQYF
cdr3_nt: TGTGCCAGCACCAAAGGAGGAGGGACTAGCGGTCTACAAGAGACCCAGTACTTC
clone_size: once
d_call: TRBD2
v_call: TRBV2
j_call: TRBJ2-5

cdr3_aa: CASSLRSAYEQYF
cdr3_nt: TGTGCCAGCAGTTTGAGGTCAGCCTACGAGCAGTACTTC
clone_size: .
d_call: .
v_call: TRBV12-3/TRBV12-4
j_call: TRBJ2-7

cdr3_aa: CASKQPANYGYTF
cdr3_nt: TGTGCCAGCAAACAGCCCGCGAACTATGGCTACACCTTC
clone_size: .
d_call: .
v_call: TRBV6-5
j_call: TRBJ1-2

cdr3_aa: CASSLIENFGYTF
cdr3_nt: TGTGCCAGTAGCCTAATAGAGAATTTCGGCTACACCTTC
clone_size: .
d_call: .
v_call: TRBV19
j_call: TRBJ1-2

cdr3_aa: CASSYSTGQSPLHF
cdr3_nt: TGTGCCAGCAGTTACTCAACGGGACAGTCACCCCTCCACTTT
clone_size: few
d_call: TRBD1
v_call: TRBV6-5
j_call: TRBJ1-6

cdr3_aa: CASRTGVSVSHEQFF
cdr3_nt: TGTGCCAGCAGGACGGGAGTCAGTGTAAGCCATGAGCAGTTCTTC
clone_size: .
d_call: .
v_call: TRBV28
j_call: TRBJ2-1

cdr3_aa: CASSRSRANTGELFF
cdr3_nt: TGTGCCAGCAGCCGCAGCCGGGCGAACACCGGGGAGCTGTTTTTT
clone_size: .
d_call: .
v_call: TRBV7-2
j_call: TRBJ2-2

cdr3_aa: CASSSAGTGTYEQYF
cdr3_nt: TGTGCCAGTAGTTCCGCCGGGACAGGGACCTACGAGCAGTACTTC
clone_size: once
d_call: TRBD1
v_call: TRBV19
j_call: TRBJ2-7

cdr3_aa: CSASGPDEQFF
cdr3_nt: TGCAGTGCTAGCGGTCCCGATGAGCAGTTCTTC
clone_size: .
d_call: .
v_call: TRBV20-1
j_call: TRBJ2-1

cdr3_aa: CASSFLGRGHYEQYF
cdr3_nt: TGTGCCAGCAGTTTCCTCGGGAGGGGCCACTACGAGCAGTACTTC
clone_size: .
d_call: TRBD2
v_call: TRBV27
j_call: TRBJ2-7

cdr3_aa: CASSLALAATNEQFF
cdr3_nt: TGTGCCAGCAGCTTGGCTCTAGCGGCCACCAATGAGCAGTTCTTC
clone_size: .
d_call: TRBD2
v_call: TRBV5-4
j_call: TRBJ2-1

cdr3_aa: CASSLDRDETQYF
cdr3_nt: TGTGCCAGCAGCTTAGACAGGGATGAGACCCAGTACTTC
clone_size: once
d_call: .
v_call: TRBV7-8
j_call: TRBJ2-5

cdr3_aa: CASSFFAPVVAGVLNEQFF
cdr3_nt: TGTGCCAGCAGCTTTTTTGCCCCGGTGGTAGCGGGAGTCCTAAATGAGCAGTTCTTC
clone_size: once
d_call: TRBD2
v_call: TRBV5-6
j_call: TRBJ2-1

cdr3_aa: CASSPDRGRGSGYTF
cdr3_nt: TGTGCCAGCAGCCCAGACAGGGGGCGCGGGTCTGGCTACACCTTC
clone_size: .
d_call: TRBD1
v_call: TRBV5-4
j_call: TRBJ1-2

cdr3_aa: CASSARDKNEAFF
cdr3_nt: TGTGCCAGTAGTGCCCGGGACAAAAATGAAGCTTTCTTT
clone_size: .
d_call: .
v_call: TRBV19
j_call: TRBJ1-1

cdr3_aa: CASSSGLAGDTQYF
cdr3_nt: TGTGCCAGCAGTTCGGGACTAGCGGGGGATACGCAGTATTTT
clone_size: .
d_call: TRBD2
v_call: TRBV27
j_call: TRBJ2-3